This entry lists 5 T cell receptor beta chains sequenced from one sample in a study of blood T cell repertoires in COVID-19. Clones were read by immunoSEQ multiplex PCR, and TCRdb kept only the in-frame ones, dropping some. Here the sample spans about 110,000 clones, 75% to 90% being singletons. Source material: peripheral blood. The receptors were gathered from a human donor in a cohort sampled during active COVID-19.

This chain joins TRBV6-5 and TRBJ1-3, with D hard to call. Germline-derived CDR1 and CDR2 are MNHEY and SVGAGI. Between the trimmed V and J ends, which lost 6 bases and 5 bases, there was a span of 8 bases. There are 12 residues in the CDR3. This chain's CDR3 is CASSPDRNTIYF. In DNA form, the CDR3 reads TGTGCCAGCAGCCCAGATCGAAACACCATATATTTT.

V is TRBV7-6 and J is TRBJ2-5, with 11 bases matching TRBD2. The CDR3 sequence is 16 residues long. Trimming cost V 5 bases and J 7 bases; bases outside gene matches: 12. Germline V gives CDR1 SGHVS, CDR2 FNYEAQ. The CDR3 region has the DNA TGTGCCAGCAGCGAGGTCACTAGCGGGGGACGAGGGACCCAGTACTTC. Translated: CASSEVTSGGRGTQYF. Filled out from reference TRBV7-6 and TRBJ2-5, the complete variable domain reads GAGVSQSPRYKVTKRGQDVALRCDPISGHVSLYWYRQALGQGPEFLTYFNYEAQQDKSGLPNDRFSAERPEGSISTLTIQRTEQRDSAMYRCASSEVTSGGRGTQYFGPGTRLLVL.

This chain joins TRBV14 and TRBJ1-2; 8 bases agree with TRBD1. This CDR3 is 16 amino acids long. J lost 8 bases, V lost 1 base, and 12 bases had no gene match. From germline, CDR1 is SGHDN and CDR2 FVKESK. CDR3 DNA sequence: TGTGCCAGCAGCCAAGGTGCAGGGGGCGGAAGAGGAGGCTACACCTTC. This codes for CASSQGAGGGRGGYTF.

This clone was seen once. The CDR3 DNA follows: TGTGCCAGCAGCCCTCCGGGACTAGCGGGGCACACAGATACGCAGTATTTT. Its translation is CASSPPGLAGHTDTQYF. This rearrangement joins TRBV7-3 to TRBJ2-3; 13 bases line up with TRBD2. Germline-derived CDR1 and CDR2 are SGHTA and FQGTGA. The CDR3 length is 17 residues. The junction had 7 bases not matched to a gene; V was cut back by 5 bases and J by 2 bases.

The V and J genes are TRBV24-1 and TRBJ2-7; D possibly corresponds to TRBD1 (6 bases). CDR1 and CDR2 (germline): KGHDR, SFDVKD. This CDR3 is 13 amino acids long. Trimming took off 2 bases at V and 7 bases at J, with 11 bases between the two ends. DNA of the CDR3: TGTGCCACCAGTGATTCCCACAGGGAAGAGCAGTACTTC. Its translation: CATSDSHREEQYF.